This T cell receptor beta chain was observed in a study of T-cell reconstitution after alpha-beta-depleted transplantation in children. This clonotype was observed a handful of times. Its antigen remains unknown. The V gene's germline CDR1 is SGHTA and CDR2 FQGNSA. Trimming removed 4 bases from V and 8 bases from J, with 22 bases in between. The CDR3 contains 16 residues. Unique molecular identifiers were incorporated when the TCRbeta library was constructed. TCRdb re-analysed the PCR reads in MiXCR, keeping a single row per CDR3 protein. The sample has 130,000 or so distinct CDR3 sequences; roughly 9.7% are singletons. Broader study findings: One year post-transplant, T-cell counts and diversity were largely derived from T cells produced anew. TCRbeta diversity was high at day 60 in some patients (a result of surviving recipient T cells and thymic progenitors). Expanded clones from the graft, numbering several hundred, reportedly supplied alpha-beta T cells about two months after transplant.

V and J are TRBV7-2 and TRBJ2-3; D is unresolved. The receptor was derived from a girl less than two years old who had a stem cell transplant for combined immunodeficiency, so the T cells may come from the graft donor. Sequenced here: PBMCs, mostly from graft donor cells, sampled 180 days after TCRalphabeta/CD19-depleted stem cell transplant. The CDR3 coding sequence is TGTGCCAGCAGCTGGCAGGATGCTGGTCCACCACGTACGCAGTATTTT. This sequence encodes CASSWQDAGPPRTQYF.